These T cell receptor beta chains were read from a single sample in a study of blood T cell repertoires in COVID-19. Method: immunoSEQ multiplex PCR; TCRdb's copy keeps in-frame clones and lacks some. Among roughly 350,000 clones listed, about 92% were seen once. The sequenced material came from PBMCs or T cells enriched from blood (not recorded which). These receptors were taken from a woman in her 30s who had recovered from COVID-19. Each CDR3 is given with its conserved first and last residue. A D gene is named only where the DNA matches it firmly. Size tells how often a clone was seen (once, few, many) or the class of an expanded clone, and some rows leave it out.

cdr3_nt cdr3_aa j_call d_call clone_size v_call
TGCGCCAGCAGCCAAGTGGGGCTAGCGGAGTACAATGAGCAGTTCTTC CASSQVGLAEYNEQFF TRBJ2-1 TRBD2 - TRBV4-1
TGTGCCAGCAGTCAGACAGCGAACTATGGCTACACCTTC CASSQTANYGYTF TRBJ1-2 - - TRBV6-2/TRBV6-3
TGTGCCGCCTCACTAGCGCCCTACAATGAGCAGTTCTTC CAASLAPYNEQFF TRBJ2-1 TRBD2 - TRBV19
TGTGCCAGCAGGAGACAGGGGGAGCTGTTTTTT CASRRQGELFF TRBJ2-2 - - TRBV6-5
TGTGCCAGCAGTGAGGGTTTTGACAGCTTACTAACCGGGGAGCTGTTTTTT CASSEGFDSLLTGELFF TRBJ2-2 - - TRBV6-1
TGTGCCAGTACCCTGGTCTTACAGGGTGGTCAGCCCCAGCATTTT CASTLVLQGGQPQHF TRBJ1-5 - - TRBV19
TGCAGCGTGCGGGGGCGCGGAGATACGCAGTATTTT CSVRGRGDTQYF TRBJ2-3 - - TRBV29-1
TGCGCCAGCAGTGGAGTGGGTTGGCGGACCGGGGAGCTGTTTTTT CASSGVGWRTGELFF TRBJ2-2 - - TRBV10-2
TGCGCCAGCAGCTTGTTGGGGGATTCTAGCGGGGGCATAGCCAAAAACATTCAGTACTTC CASSLLGDSSGGIAKNIQYF TRBJ2-4 TRBD2 - TRBV5-1
TGTGCCAGCTTAGACAGAGGAGCCAAAAACATTCAGTACTTC CASLDRGAKNIQYF TRBJ2-4 - - TRBV28
TGTGCCAGCAGCTTTTCGGCCAGGGGTTCCTACACAGATACGCAGTATTTT CASSFSARGSYTDTQYF TRBJ2-3 - once TRBV13
TGTGCCAGCGGGGAGACAGGGCTAAGTGGCAATCAGCCCCAGCATTTT CASGETGLSGNQPQHF TRBJ1-5 TRBD1 - TRBV28
TGTGCCAGCAGCCAAGCAGGGGCCGCCACCATATATTTT CASSQAGAATIYF TRBJ1-3 - - TRBV6-6
TGTGCCAGCAGCTTCGGGAGAACTAACTATGGCTACACCTTC CASSFGRTNYGYTF TRBJ1-2 - few TRBV6-2/TRBV6-3
TGTGCCAGCAGTAAGGACAGCCTCTCCTACAATGAGCAGTTCTTC CASSKDSLSYNEQFF TRBJ2-1 - - TRBV6-5
TGTGCCAGCTCACTGCGGTCCTACGAGCAGTACTTC CASSLRSYEQYF TRBJ2-7 - - TRBV18
TGTGCCAGCACTCGGACTAGCGGGGGGATAGAGACCCAGTACTTC CASTRTSGGIETQYF TRBJ2-5 TRBD2 - TRBV2
TGTGCCAGCAGACTAGGGGCGGGGGCATACTATGGCTACACCTTC CASRLGAGAYYGYTF TRBJ1-2 - - TRBV27
TGTGCCAGCAGCTGGGGCCGGGAGGGAACAGATACGCAGTATTTT CASSWGREGTDTQYF TRBJ2-3 TRBD2 - TRBV7-3
TGTGCCAGCAGGGGCGGGGCAGAGACTTTCTACGAGCAGTACTTC CASRGGAETFYEQYF TRBJ2-7 - - TRBV7-3
TGCGCCAGCAGCCCGGGACAGGGGGCTTACGAGCAGTACTTC CASSPGQGAYEQYF TRBJ2-7 TRBD1 - TRBV5-1
TGCAGCGTTAGGGAGAATGAAAAACTGTTTTTT CSVRENEKLFF TRBJ1-4 - - TRBV29-1
TGTGCCAGTAGTACCCGTGTGACAGGGGCGGATACGCAGTATTTT CASSTRVTGADTQYF TRBJ2-3 TRBD1 - TRBV19
TGTGCCAGCTCAGCCGGGACAGGGGGCAATCAGCCCCAGCATTTT CASSAGTGGNQPQHF TRBJ1-5 TRBD1 - TRBV18
TGTGCCACCAGTGAAGCAGGGGGCGCAAGGACCGGGGAGCTGTTTTTT CATSEAGGARTGELFF TRBJ2-2 TRBD1 - TRBV24-1
TGTGCCAGCAGGCGGAACGGGGTTGGCACTGAAGCTTTCTTT CASRRNGVGTEAFF TRBJ1-1 - once TRBV2
TGTGCCATCAGGGCTAGCGGGGCCGGGAATGAGCAGTTCTTC CAIRASGAGNEQFF TRBJ2-1 TRBD2 - TRBV10-3
TGCGCCAGCACGCCTCTAGCGGCAAGCTCCTACAATGAGCAGTTCTTC CASTPLAASSYNEQFF TRBJ2-1 TRBD2 - TRBV5-1
TGTGCCAGCAGCGTAGGGGACAGGGGGGATCAGCCCCAGCATTTT CASSVGDRGDQPQHF TRBJ1-5 TRBD1 - TRBV9
TGTGCCAGCAGTGATCCAGGGACAGGTTCCTACGAGCAGTACTTC CASSDPGTGSYEQYF TRBJ2-7 TRBD1 - TRBV25-1
TGTGCCAGCAGTTATGGCTGGGAGCAGTTCTTC CASSYGWEQFF TRBJ2-1 - - TRBV6-5
TGTGCCTGGGGACAAGACAGCAAAAGGGGTAACACCATATATTTT CAWGQDSKRGNTIYF TRBJ1-3 - - TRBV30
TGTGCCAGCAGCTTTTGGGCAGACCACCCCTACGAGCAGTACTTC CASSFWADHPYEQYF TRBJ2-7 - - TRBV5-5
TGTGCCAGCAGCTTGCCGAGGCAGGGTGTGGCGCAGTACTTC CASSLPRQGVAQYF TRBJ2-7 - - TRBV7-2
TGTGCCAGCTCACCCGGACTAGCGGGAGAAGGGGACAATGAGCAGTTCTTC CASSPGLAGEGDNEQFF TRBJ2-1 TRBD2 - TRBV18
TGTGCCAGCAGCAGTGGACAGTTTAATGAAAAACTGTTTTTT CASSSGQFNEKLFF TRBJ1-4 - - TRBV28
TGCGCCAGCAGCCAACCGGACAGGGGCCTCTCCTACGAGCAGTACTTC CASSQPDRGLSYEQYF TRBJ2-7 TRBD1 - TRBV4-1
TGTGCCTGGAGAAAGGGGGTCGGGGAAAAACTGTTTTTT CAWRKGVGEKLFF TRBJ1-4 - - TRBV30
TGTGCCATCAGTCGAAATCAGGGGAACACTGAAGCTTTCTTT CAISRNQGNTEAFF TRBJ1-1 - - TRBV28
TGTGCCAGCAGCTTACTAGCGGGAGTCGCCGGGGAGCTGTTTTTT CASSLLAGVAGELFF TRBJ2-2 TRBD2 - TRBV7-2
TGCAGCGTTGCAGTCCACGCTGGAAACACCATATATTTT CSVAVHAGNTIYF TRBJ1-3 - - TRBV29-1
TGCGCCAGCAGCTTGCCAGGGTTGGAGCAGTTCTTC CASSLPGLEQFF TRBJ2-1 - - TRBV5-1
TGTGCCAGCAGCGCCCGTAACACTGAAGCTTTCTTT CASSARNTEAFF TRBJ1-1 - - TRBV9
TGTGCCAGCGTGGGGACAGGGGTAAATGAGCAGTTCTTC CASVGTGVNEQFF TRBJ2-1 TRBD1 - TRBV11-3
TGTGCCAGCAGTTCTACTGCTCGTGGCTACACCTTC CASSSTARGYTF TRBJ1-2 - - TRBV6-2/TRBV6-3
TGTGCCAGCTCACCGCAAGCTCGAGGGGGCCCTAACTATGGCTACACCTTC CASSPQARGGPNYGYTF TRBJ1-2 TRBD1 - TRBV18
TGTGCCAGCTCACCAGACAGGGGATTTCAGCCCCAGCATTTT CASSPDRGFQPQHF TRBJ1-5 TRBD1 - TRBV18
TGTGCCAGCCGCACTGAAGCTTTCTTT CASRTEAFF TRBJ1-1 - - TRBV5-5
TGTGCCAGCAGCTTAGCAAGCTCTGGAAACACCATATATTTT CASSLASSGNTIYF TRBJ1-3 - once TRBV5-5
TGTGCCAGTGACCTGGGGCCTAGCGGGGGTTTGCAAGAGACCCAGTACTTC CASDLGPSGGLQETQYF TRBJ2-5 - - TRBV21-1
TGTGCCAGCAGTCCTCGAGGGCGGGATCCGGGACTAGCGGGAGGAGGCTACAATGAGCAGTTCTTC CASSPRGRDPGLAGGGYNEQFF TRBJ2-1 TRBD2 few TRBV6-6
TGTGCCAGCAGTCTACCCGGGACAGCTAGCTACGAGCAGTACTTC CASSLPGTASYEQYF TRBJ2-7 TRBD1 few TRBV7-9
TGTGCCAGCAGTATGGGCGGCACAGATACGCAGTATTTT CASSMGGTDTQYF TRBJ2-3 - - TRBV11-3
TGCGCCAGCAGCCAAGTGGGGACTGGAAACAATGAGCAGTTCTTC CASSQVGTGNNEQFF TRBJ2-1 - - TRBV4-1